The TCR beta chain under discussion was sequenced for a study of CD8+ T cells in alopecia areata (dated by TCRdb to about 2018). About the investigation overall: The treated patients took part in an open-label pilot trial in which moderate-to-severe alopecia areata was treated with oral tofacitinib at 5 to 10 mg twice daily. The RNA source kit depended on sample type: the PAXgene miRNA kit for fixed scalp, the miRNeasy kit for PBMCs, and the RNeasy kit for mouse skin. Biopsies were taken from tofacitinib-treated patients at baseline and at 4 and 24 weeks of treatment, and a later scalp biopsy was taken in several of the tofacitinib-treated patients. Clonality in the scalp was compared among normal scalp (n=4), patchy alopecia areata scalp (n=8), and alopecia totalis/universalis scalp (n=8). In humans, TCRbeta sequencing was performed on scalp tissue and on sorted CD4+ and CD8+ peripheral blood T cells from healthy controls and from patients with patchy or totalis/universalis alopecia areata. High-throughput TCRbeta sequencing was used to examine T cell clonal expansion in alopecia areata in both the C3H/HeJ mouse model and human patients. Patients received tofacitinib for 6 to 18 months and were then followed off drug for 6 months to check for delayed response and recurrence. TCRbeta CDR3 regions were amplified by immunoSEQ multiplex PCR with 35 Vbeta forward and 13 Jbeta reverse primers.

To prepare the library, the immunoSEQ multiplex PCR assay was applied. RNA was extracted from all samples and reverse transcribed into cDNA, which served as template for TCR sequencing. First-strand cDNA was synthesized with SuperScript III using a 2:1 mix of oligo-dT and random hexamers. Amplification bias was assessed with a synthetic immune receptor repertoire, and residual bias was removed computationally. The published analysis was carried out like this. Raw reads were preprocessed to remove errors, and CDR3 was defined by IMGT conventions from the conserved cysteine to phenylalanine. Clonality was calculated as 1 minus Shannon entropy normalized by log2 of the number of productive unique TCRs. Whether scalp clones were CD4 or CD8 was inferred by matching scalp TCRbeta sequences against CD4 and CD8 repertoires sorted from blood. This immuneACCESS table, as held by TCRdb, lists in-frame sequences with V and J called but not all clones. Of the missing ones, under half trace to an unresolved V gene in checked studies; the others have no known cause. That table is the source of V, J and clone size, and D and trimming were worked out from the DNA. Present in this sample are 7,000 to 9,000 clones, approximately 71% of which were seen just once. The ten largest clones represent over 11% of the sample.

Turning to this clone: Its target antigen remains unknown. Base-call qualities are not available, and no considerably larger clone is one nucleotide away.

What the research found in general, with its limitations: Shared TCR sequences between patients were less evident than in mice, which may be partly attributable to HLA diversity in the patient population. Unlike mouse skin, which is dominated by gammadelta T cells, normal human skin has resident alphabeta T cells that are also sequenced, and this complicates analysis of the scalp TCR repertoire. Lesional scalp, especially in alopecia totalis/universalis, showed higher clonality and more expanded CD8+ clones than normal scalp, suggesting antigenic drive.

Per the publication, the time point label means: baseline before oral tofacitinib. Lesional scalp punch biopsies and peripheral blood were obtained from alopecia areata patients. Human scalp biopsies were fixed immediately in PAXgene tissue containers. Sequences were derived from skin, sampled at week 0. The receptor was derived from a human donor with alopecia areata.

The nucleotide sequence is given as TGTGCCAGCAGCCGAAGGGACAGGGTGAACACTGAAGCTTTCTTT. This gives the protein CASSRRDRVNTEAFF. The chain is assembled from TRBV6-5 and TRBJ1-1; 9 central nucleotides agree with TRBD1. The germline V gene yields MNHEY for CDR1 and SVGAGI for CDR2. Trimming leaves V shorter by 6 bases and J shorter by 0 bases, with the junction holding 5 bases beyond the gene matches. The CDR3 runs 15 amino acids, cysteine and phenylalanine included. Kept here is only the CDR3 DNA, which spans 45 bases and is read in frame from base 1.